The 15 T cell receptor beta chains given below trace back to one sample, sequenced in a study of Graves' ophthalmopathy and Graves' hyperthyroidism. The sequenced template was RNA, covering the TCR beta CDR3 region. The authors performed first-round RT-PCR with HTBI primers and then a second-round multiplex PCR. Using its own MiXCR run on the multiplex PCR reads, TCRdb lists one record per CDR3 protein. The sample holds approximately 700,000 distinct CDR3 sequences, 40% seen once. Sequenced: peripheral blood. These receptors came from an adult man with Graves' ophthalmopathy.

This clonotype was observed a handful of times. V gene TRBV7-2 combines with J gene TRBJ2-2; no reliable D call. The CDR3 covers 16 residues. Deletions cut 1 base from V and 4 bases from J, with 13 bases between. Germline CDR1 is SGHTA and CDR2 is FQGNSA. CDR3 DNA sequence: TGTGCCAGCAGCTTAGAGCCGGGTTTTTTCACCGGGGAGCTGTTTTTT. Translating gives CASSLEPGFFTGELFF.

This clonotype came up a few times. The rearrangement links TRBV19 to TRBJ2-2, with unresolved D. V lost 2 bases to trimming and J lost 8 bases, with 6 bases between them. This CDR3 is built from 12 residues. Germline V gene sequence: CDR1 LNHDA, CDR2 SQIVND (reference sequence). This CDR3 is CASSIREGELFF. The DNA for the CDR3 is TGTGCCAGTAGTATAAGAGAGGGGGAGCTGTTTTTT.

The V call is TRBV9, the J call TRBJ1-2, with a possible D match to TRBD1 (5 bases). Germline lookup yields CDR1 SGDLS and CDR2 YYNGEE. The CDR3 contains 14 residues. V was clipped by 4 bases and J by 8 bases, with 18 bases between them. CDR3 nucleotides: TGTGCCAGCAGCAGGGGCGACAGCCTGGCAGGCTACACCTTC. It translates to CASSRGDSLAGYTF. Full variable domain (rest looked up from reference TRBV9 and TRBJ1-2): DSGVTQTPKHLITATGQRVTLRCSPRSGDLSVYWYQQSLDQGLQFLIQYYNGEERAKGNILERFSAQQFPDLHSELNLSSLELGDSALYFCASSRGDSLAGYTFGSGTRLTVV.

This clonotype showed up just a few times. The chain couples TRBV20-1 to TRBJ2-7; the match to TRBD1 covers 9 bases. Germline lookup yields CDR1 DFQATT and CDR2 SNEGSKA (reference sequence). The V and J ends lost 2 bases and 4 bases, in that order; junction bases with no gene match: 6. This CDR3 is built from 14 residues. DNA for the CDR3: TGCAGTGCTAGAAAAACAGGGGGCAGATACGAGCAGTACTTC. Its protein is CSARKTGGRYEQYF.

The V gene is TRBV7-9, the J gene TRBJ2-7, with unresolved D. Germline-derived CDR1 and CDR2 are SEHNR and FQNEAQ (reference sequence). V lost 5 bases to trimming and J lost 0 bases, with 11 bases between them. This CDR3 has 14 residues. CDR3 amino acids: CASSLEVHSYEQYF. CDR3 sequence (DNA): TGTGCCAGCAGCCTAGAGGTTCACTCCTACGAGCAGTACTTC.

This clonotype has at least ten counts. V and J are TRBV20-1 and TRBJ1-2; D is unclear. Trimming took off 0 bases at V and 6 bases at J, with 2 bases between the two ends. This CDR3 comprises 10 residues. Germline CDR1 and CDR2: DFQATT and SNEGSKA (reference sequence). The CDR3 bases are TGCAGTGCTAGAGACGATGGCTACACCTTC. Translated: CSARDDGYTF.

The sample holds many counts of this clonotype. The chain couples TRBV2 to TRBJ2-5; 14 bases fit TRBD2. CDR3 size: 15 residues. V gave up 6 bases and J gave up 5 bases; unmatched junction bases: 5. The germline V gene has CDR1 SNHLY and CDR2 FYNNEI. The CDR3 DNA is TGTGCCAGCAGAGAGACTAGCGGGGGGGAGGAGACCCAGTACTTC. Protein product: CASRETSGGEETQYF. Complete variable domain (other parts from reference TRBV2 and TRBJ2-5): EPEVTQTPSHQVTQMGQEVILRCVPISNHLYFYWYRQILGQKVEFLVSFYNNEISEKSEIFDDQFSVERPDGSNFTLKIRSTKLEDSAMYFCASRETSGGEETQYFGPGTRLLVL.

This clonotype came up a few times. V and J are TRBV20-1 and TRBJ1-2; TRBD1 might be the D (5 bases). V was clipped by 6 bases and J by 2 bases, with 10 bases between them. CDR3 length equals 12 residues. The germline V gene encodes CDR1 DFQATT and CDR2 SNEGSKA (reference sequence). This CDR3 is CSAVEGNYGYTF. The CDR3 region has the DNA TGCAGTGCAGTGGAGGGGAACTATGGCTACACCTTC.

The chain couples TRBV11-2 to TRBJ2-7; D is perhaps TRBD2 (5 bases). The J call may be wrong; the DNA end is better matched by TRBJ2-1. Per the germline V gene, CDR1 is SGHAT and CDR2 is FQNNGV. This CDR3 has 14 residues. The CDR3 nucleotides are TGTGCCAGCAGCTTAGCCCCCCCCGGGGATGAGCAGTTCTTC. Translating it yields CASSLAPPGDEQFF.

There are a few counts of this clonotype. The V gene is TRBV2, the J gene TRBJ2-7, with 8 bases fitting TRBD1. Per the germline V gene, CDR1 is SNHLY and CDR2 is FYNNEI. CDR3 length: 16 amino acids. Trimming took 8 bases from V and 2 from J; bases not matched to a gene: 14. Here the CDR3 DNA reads TGTGCCAGCCCTTCAACGTTCCCGGGACAGGCCTACGAGCAGTACTTC. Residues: CASPSTFPGQAYEQYF. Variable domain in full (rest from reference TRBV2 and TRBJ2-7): EPEVTQTPSHQVTQMGQEVILRCVPISNHLYFYWYRQILGQKVEFLVSFYNNEISEKSEIFDDQFSVERPDGSNFTLKIRSTKLEDSAMYFCASPSTFPGQAYEQYFGPGTRLTVT.

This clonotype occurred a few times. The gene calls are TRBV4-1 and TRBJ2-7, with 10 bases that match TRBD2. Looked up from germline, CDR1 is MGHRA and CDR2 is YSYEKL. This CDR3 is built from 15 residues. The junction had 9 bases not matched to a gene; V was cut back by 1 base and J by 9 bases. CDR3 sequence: CASSQVMSGGAVQYF. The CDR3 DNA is TGCGCCAGCAGCCAAGTGATGAGCGGGGGGGCAGTGCAGTACTTC.

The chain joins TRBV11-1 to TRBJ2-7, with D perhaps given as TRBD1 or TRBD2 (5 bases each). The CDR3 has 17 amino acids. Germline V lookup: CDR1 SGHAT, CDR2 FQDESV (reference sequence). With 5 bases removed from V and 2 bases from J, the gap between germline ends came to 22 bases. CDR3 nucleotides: TGTGCCAGCAGCCCCTCCGGGACGGCAGGGTTCACCTACGAGCAGTACTTC. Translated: CASSPSGTAGFTYEQYF.

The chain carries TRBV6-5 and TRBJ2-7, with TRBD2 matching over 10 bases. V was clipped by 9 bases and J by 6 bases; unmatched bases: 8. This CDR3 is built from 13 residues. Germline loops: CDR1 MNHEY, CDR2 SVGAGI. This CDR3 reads CASGLAGASEQYF. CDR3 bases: TGTGCCAGTGGCCTAGCGGGAGCGAGCGAGCAGTACTTC.

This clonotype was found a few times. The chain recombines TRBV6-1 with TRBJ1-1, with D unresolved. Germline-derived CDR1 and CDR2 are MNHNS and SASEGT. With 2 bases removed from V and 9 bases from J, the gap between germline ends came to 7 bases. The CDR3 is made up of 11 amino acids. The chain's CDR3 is CASSEPRQAFF. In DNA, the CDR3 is TGTGCCAGCAGTGAACCCCGTCAAGCTTTCTTT.

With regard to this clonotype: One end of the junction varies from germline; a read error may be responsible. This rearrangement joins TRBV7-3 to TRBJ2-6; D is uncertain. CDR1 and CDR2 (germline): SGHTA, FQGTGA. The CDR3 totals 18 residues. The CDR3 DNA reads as TGCGCCAGCAGCCAAAGGGAAGGTTTCGGCTCTGGGGCCAACGTCCTGACTTTC. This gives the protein CASSQREGFGSGANVLTF.